This T cell receptor (beta chain) was identified in a study of cytomegalovirus exposure and HLA in healthy donors. CDR3 length: 13 amino acids. The V gene's germline CDR1 is MGHRA and CDR2 YSYEKL. With V trimmed by 2 bases and J by 7 bases, 4 bases remained unmatched. Study-level results: Solely CMV serostatus was available to characterize immune exposure.

As concerns this clone: Antigen unknown.

In the PCR, 60 Vbeta and 13 Jbeta primers were used. Some clones are missing from TCRdb's copy, which holds only in-frame ones; the method was immunoSEQ multiplex PCR. The data hold some 130,000 clones, with around four fifths observed a single time. The receptor comes from a human donor in good health. The gene calls are TRBV4-1 and TRBJ1-1; 7 bases align to TRBD1. Input material: PBMCs. CDR3 protein: CASSQSRDSEAFF. CDR3 coding DNA: TGCGCCAGCAGCCAATCAAGGGACAGTGAAGCTTTCTTT.